This T cell receptor beta chain was recorded in a study of blood T cell repertoires in COVID-19. Study at large: From the United States, Italy and Spain came samples of acute and convalescent COVID-19. PBMCs, B-cell-depleted T cells, or T cells were the source of the cDNA or gDNA that made up the material.

Germline CDR1 and CDR2: KGHSH and LQKENI. There are 15 residues in the CDR3. Trimming pared 3 bases from V and 4 bases from J, leaving 13 bases between. Study processing details: Counts of nucleated cells, estimated from reference gene primer amplification, were obtained. Sequenced by immunoSEQ multiplex PCR; TCRdb stores in-frame clones only, minus some. The V and J calls and the clone size are those of that table, but D and trimming were determined from the DNA. The table has about 45,000 clones, 70% to 80% seen once. Only one count was recorded for this clone. V usage is TRBV18 and J usage is TRBJ1-5; perhaps TRBD1 as D (6 bases). Sequenced sample: peripheral blood. This receptor was taken from a woman aged 70-85 years with acute or convalescent COVID-19. CDR3 in amino acids: CASSPKTGGNQPQHF. The CDR3 DNA is TGTGCCAGCTCACCCAAGACAGGAGGAAATCAGCCCCAGCATTTT.